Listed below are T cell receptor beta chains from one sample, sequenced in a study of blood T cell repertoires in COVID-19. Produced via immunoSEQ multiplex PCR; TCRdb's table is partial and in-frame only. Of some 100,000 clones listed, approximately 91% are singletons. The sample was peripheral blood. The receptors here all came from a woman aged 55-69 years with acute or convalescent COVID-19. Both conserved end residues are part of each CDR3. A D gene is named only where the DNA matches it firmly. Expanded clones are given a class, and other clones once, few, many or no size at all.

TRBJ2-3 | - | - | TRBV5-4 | CASRPRGNTDTQYF | TGTGCCAGCAGACCACGGGGGAACACAGATACGCAGTATTTT
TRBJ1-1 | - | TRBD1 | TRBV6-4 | CASRAGTANTEAFF | TGTGCCAGCAGAGCCGGGACAGCGAACACTGAAGCTTTCTTT
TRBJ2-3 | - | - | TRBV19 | CASKRRTSTDTQYF | TGTGCCAGTAAAAGGAGAACCAGCACAGATACGCAGTATTTT
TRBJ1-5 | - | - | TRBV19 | CASSSRTNQPQHF | TGTGCCAGTAGCTCCCGGACTAATCAGCCCCAGCATTTT
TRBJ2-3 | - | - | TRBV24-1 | CATAGIGADTQYF | TGTGCCACCGCGGGAATAGGGGCAGATACGCAGTATTTT
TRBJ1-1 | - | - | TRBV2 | CASGNGRWRENTEAFF | TGTGCCAGCGGGAATGGGAGGTGGAGGGAGAACACTGAAGCTTTCTTT
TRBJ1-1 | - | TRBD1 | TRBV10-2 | CASSAAGGVTEAFF | TGCGCCAGCAGTGCCGCAGGGGGAGTGACTGAAGCTTTCTTT
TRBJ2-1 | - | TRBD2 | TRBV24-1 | CATSDKTTSGSSYNEQFF | TGTGCCACCAGTGATAAAACTACTAGCGGAAGCTCCTACAATGAGCAGTTCTTC
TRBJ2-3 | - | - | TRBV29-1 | CSVERGTDTQYF | TGCAGCGTTGAACGGGGGACAGATACGCAGTATTTT
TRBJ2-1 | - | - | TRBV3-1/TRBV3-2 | CASSHQGSEQFF | TGTGCCAGCAGCCACCAAGGGAGTGAGCAGTTCTTC
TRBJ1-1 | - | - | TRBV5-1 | CASSLEADMNTEAFF | TGCGCCAGCAGCTTGGAGGCAGACATGAACACTGAAGCTTTCTTT
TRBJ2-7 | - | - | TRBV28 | CASSPGATTAYEQYF | TGTGCCAGCAGTCCAGGGGCTACGACTGCCTACGAGCAGTACTTC
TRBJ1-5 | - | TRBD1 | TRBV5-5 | CASSPGGQLNQPQHF | TGTGCCAGCAGCCCAGGGGGACAGCTCAATCAGCCCCAGCATTTT
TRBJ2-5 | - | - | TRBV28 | CASSHTTGRLGQETQYF | TGTGCCAGCAGTCATACGACAGGAAGGCTGGGCCAAGAGACCCAGTACTTC
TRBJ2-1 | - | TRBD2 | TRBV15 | CATSRDLPSGYNEQFF | TGTGCCACCAGCAGAGATCTTCCTAGCGGCTACAATGAGCAGTTCTTC
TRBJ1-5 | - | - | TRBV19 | CASTTGIWGLGNQPQHF | TGTGCCAGTACAACAGGGATATGGGGTTTGGGCAATCAGCCCCAGCATTTT
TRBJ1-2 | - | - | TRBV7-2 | CASSLGGGYTF | TGTGCCAGCAGCTTAGGGGGCGGCTACACCTTC
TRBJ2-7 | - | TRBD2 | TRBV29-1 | CSWASGNEQYF | TGCAGCTGGGCTAGCGGGAACGAGCAGTACTTC
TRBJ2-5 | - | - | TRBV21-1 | CASSKVPGPPETQYF | TGTGCCAGCAGCAAAGTCCCTGGGCCCCCAGAGACCCAGTACTTC
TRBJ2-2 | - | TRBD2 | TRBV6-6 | CASSLGTSTGELFF | TGTGCCAGCAGTTTGGGGACTAGCACCGGGGAGCTGTTTTTT
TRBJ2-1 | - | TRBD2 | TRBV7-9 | CASSQGTSGINEQFF | TGTGCCAGCAGCCAAGGGACTAGCGGGATTAATGAGCAGTTCTTC
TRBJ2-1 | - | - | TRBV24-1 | CATSDASGSSYNEQFF | TGTGCCACCAGTGATGCGAGCGGCAGCTCCTACAATGAGCAGTTCTTC
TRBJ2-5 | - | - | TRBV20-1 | CSASAYSQETQYF | TGCAGTGCTAGTGCTTACTCCCAAGAGACCCAGTACTTC
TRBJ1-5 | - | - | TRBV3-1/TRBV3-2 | CASSQLPGQPQHF | TGTGCCAGCAGCCAACTCCCGGGTCAGCCCCAGCATTTT
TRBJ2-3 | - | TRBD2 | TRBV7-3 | CASSLQLAGPGTDTQYF | TGTGCCAGCAGCTTACAACTAGCGGGCCCCGGCACAGATACGCAGTATTTT
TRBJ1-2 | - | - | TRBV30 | CAWTGQPTNYGYTF | TGTGCCTGGACAGGGCAGCCTACTAACTATGGCTACACCTTC
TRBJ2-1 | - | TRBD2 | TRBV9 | CASSGTSGRTNEQFF | TGTGCCAGCAGCGGAACTAGCGGGAGGACAAATGAGCAGTTCTTC
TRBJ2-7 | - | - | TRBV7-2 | CASSSSTGRSYEQYF | TGTGCCAGCAGCTCCTCGACAGGCCGGTCCTACGAGCAGTACTTC
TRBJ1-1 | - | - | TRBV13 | CASSSQGVNEAFF | TGTGCCAGCAGCTCACAGGGAGTGAATGAAGCTTTCTTT
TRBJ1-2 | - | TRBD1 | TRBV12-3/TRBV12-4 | CAIGRGPNYGYTF | TGTGCCATCGGCAGGGGGCCAAACTATGGCTACACCTTC
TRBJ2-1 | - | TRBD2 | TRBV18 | CASSPAAGGSYNEQFF | TGTGCCAGCTCACCCGCAGCGGGAGGGTCCTACAATGAGCAGTTCTTC
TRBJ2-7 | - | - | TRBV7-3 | CASSSDAGAYEQYF | TGTGCCAGCAGCTCCGACGCAGGGGCCTACGAGCAGTACTTC
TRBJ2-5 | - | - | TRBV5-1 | CASSGEGSARGTQYF | TGCGCCAGCAGCGGCGAGGGCAGTGCACGTGGGACCCAGTACTTC
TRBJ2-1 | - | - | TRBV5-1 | CASSLVTGTYNEQFF | TGCGCCAGCAGCTTAGTGACAGGAACCTACAATGAGCAGTTCTTC
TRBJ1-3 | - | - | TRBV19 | CASSMTVLSGNTIYF | TGTGCCAGTAGTATGACAGTGCTATCTGGAAACACCATATATTTT
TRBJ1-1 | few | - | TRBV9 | CASSLDGRTEAFF | TGTGCCAGCAGCTTGGACGGGAGAACTGAAGCTTTCTTT
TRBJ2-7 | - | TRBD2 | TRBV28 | CASSLGGGSYEQYF | TGTGCCAGCAGTCTGGGGGGGGGATCCTACGAGCAGTACTTC